The rows below give T cell receptor beta chains drawn from one sample of a study of PD-1 blockade in classical Hodgkin lymphoma. Sequenced by immunoSEQ multiplex PCR; TCRdb stores in-frame clones only, minus some. The repertoire holds roughly 41,000 clones, with 88% as singletons. Sequenced material: peripheral blood mononuclear cells (PBMCs), taken before the second cycle of nivolumab. The receptors were sampled from a human donor with classical Hodgkin lymphoma. CDR3s include the opening cysteine and the closing phenylalanine or tryptophan. The D gene is left open where the match is weak. Size is omitted from some rows. Given values are once, few, many or a class for expanded clones.

-	TRBV6-6	-	TRBJ2-7	TGTGCCAGCAGTGCAGGGTTCCACGAGCAGTACTTC	CASSAGFHEQYF
-	TRBV28	-	TRBJ1-1	TGTGCCAGCAGCCTCTTAGGAGGTCGTGCCGATGAAGCTTTCTTT	CASSLLGGRADEAFF
once	TRBV5-4	-	TRBJ2-2	TGTGCCAGCAGCTTCGTTGTCCGCGGGGAGCTGTTTTTT	CASSFVVRGELFF
-	TRBV7-9	TRBD1	TRBJ2-7	TGTGCCAGCAGCCGGGACAGCCACACCTACGAGCAGTACTTC	CASSRDSHTYEQYF
-	TRBV19	-	TRBJ2-1	TGTGCCAGTATTGGGGTGGTCGGTCGGTACAATGAGCAGTTCTTC	CASIGVVGRYNEQFF
-	TRBV6-5	-	TRBJ2-1	TGTGCCAGCGGTCAGGGGTTGGAGTTGGGTGAGCAGTTCTTC	CASGQGLELGEQFF
-	TRBV5-1	TRBD1	TRBJ2-7	TGCGCCAGCAGCCTGACAGGGGGCGCTTACGAGCAGTACTTC	CASSLTGGAYEQYF
once	TRBV7-2	TRBD2	TRBJ2-7	TGTGCCAGCAGCTTAGCCGGCATTTTCGGGACTAGCGGGAGTGATTACTACGAGCAGTACTTC	CASSLAGIFGTSGSDYYEQYF
-	TRBV29-1	-	TRBJ2-4	TGCAGCGTCGATGTAGCCAAAAACATTCAGTACTTC	CSVDVAKNIQYF
-	TRBV5-4	TRBD2	TRBJ2-3	TGTGCCAGCAGTTCTTTAGCGGGAGGGCCAGATACGCAGTATTTT	CASSSLAGGPDTQYF
once	TRBV2	-	TRBJ2-7	TGTGCCAGCAGTGCTGGGGTGAGAGACTACGAGCAGTACTTC	CASSAGVRDYEQYF
-	TRBV7-6	-	TRBJ1-5	TGTGCCAGCAGCTTAGACCCGGGTAGCAATCAGCCCCAGCATTTT	CASSLDPGSNQPQHF
-	TRBV28	-	TRBJ1-1	TGTGCCAGCAACGAGGGGGACACTGAAGCTTTCTTT	CASNEGDTEAFF
once	TRBV19	TRBD1	TRBJ2-1	TGTGCCAGTAGTATCCCGGACAGGGGCAATGAGCAGTTCTTC	CASSIPDRGNEQFF
-	TRBV6-1	-	TRBJ1-2	TGTGCCAGCAGTGAAGCTGGGGAGGGGTTCGATGGCTACACCTTC	CASSEAGEGFDGYTF
-	TRBV6-5	TRBD2	TRBJ2-7	TGTGCCAGCAGTGTCTTAGCGGGAGAGAACTACGAGCAGTACTTC	CASSVLAGENYEQYF
once	TRBV28	-	TRBJ1-5	TGTGCCAGCAGTATTCCGACACCGGGGCTGGGTCAGCCCCAGCATTTT	CASSIPTPGLGQPQHF
-	TRBV6-6	-	TRBJ2-7	TGTGCCAGCAGTGGCCCCGGGGACGGAAACTACGAGCAGTACTTC	CASSGPGDGNYEQYF
-	TRBV5-1	-	TRBJ2-1	TGCGCCAGCAGCTTGTCTAGCGTGACCTACAATGAGCAGTTCTTC	CASSLSSVTYNEQFF
once	TRBV2	-	TRBJ2-7	TGTGCCAGCAGTGAACACGGAAAGACTTCCTACGAGCAGTACTTC	CASSEHGKTSYEQYF
-	TRBV9	TRBD2	TRBJ2-7	TGTGCCAGCAGCGCAGTTAGCGGGCCCTCCTACGAGCAGTACTTC	CASSAVSGPSYEQYF
-	TRBV28	-	TRBJ1-1	TGTGCCAGCAGTTTACGGCTCTCGGAAGCTTTCTTT	CASSLRLSEAFF
-	TRBV30	-	TRBJ2-5	TGTGCCTGGACCGTCGGGCAGGGGTACCAAGAGACCCAGTACTTC	CAWTVGQGYQETQYF
-	TRBV27	-	TRBJ1-5	TGTGCCAGCAGTTTACAGAAACATAGCAATCAGCCCCAGCATTTT	CASSLQKHSNQPQHF
-	TRBV5-4	-	TRBJ2-1	TGTGCCAGCAGCTTGGATAGCAATGAGCAGTTCTTC	CASSLDSNEQFF
-	TRBV7-9	-	TRBJ2-2	TGTGCCAGCAGGGGCTCCTTGAACGCCGGGGAGCTGTTTTTT	CASRGSLNAGELFF
-	TRBV6-1	-	TRBJ1-5	TGTGCCAGCAGTGAAAGTCACGGGAACAATCAGCCCCAGCATTTT	CASSESHGNNQPQHF
-	TRBV30	-	TRBJ2-7	TGTGCCTGGAGGGGAGTCCCCTACGAGCAGTACTTC	CAWRGVPYEQYF
-	TRBV18	TRBD2	TRBJ2-1	TGTGCCAGCTCATCGACTAGCGGAGCCTACAATGAGCAGTTCTTC	CASSSTSGAYNEQFF
-	TRBV6-1	TRBD1	TRBJ2-3	TGTGCCAGCAGTGAAGTGGGCAGGGGGTACGAGGATACGCAGTATTTT	CASSEVGRGYEDTQYF
once	TRBV28	-	TRBJ1-5	TGTGCCAGCAGTTTAAGCACCGGCAATCAGCCCCAGCATTTT	CASSLSTGNQPQHF
-	TRBV5-8	TRBD1	TRBJ2-7	TGTGCCAGCAGCTCCAATGGACAGGACGCCTACGAGCAGTACTTC	CASSSNGQDAYEQYF
once	TRBV14	-	TRBJ2-7	TGTGCCAGCAGCCTCAGTGGGGGGCCCCCCTACGAGCAGTACTTC	CASSLSGGPPYEQYF
-	TRBV6-5	-	TRBJ2-7	TGTGCCAGCAGCGATCAGGACTACGAGCAGTACTTC	CASSDQDYEQYF
once	TRBV2	-	TRBJ2-7	TGTGCCAGCAATAGACAGTCCTACGAGCAGTACTTC	CASNRQSYEQYF
-	TRBV6-5	TRBD1	TRBJ2-7	TGTGCCAGCAGTTTACTGACAGGGGCCTACGAGCAGTACTTC	CASSLLTGAYEQYF
-	TRBV19	-	TRBJ1-5	TGTGCCAGTACCCAGTATAGGGGGGTAAAGGCAAGCAATCAGCCCCAGCATTTT	CASTQYRGVKASNQPQHF
-	TRBV7-7	TRBD2	TRBJ2-1	TGTGCTAGCTCCCGAGGTAGCGGGAGTGAGGATGAGCAGTTCTTC	CASSRGSGSEDEQFF
-	TRBV19	TRBD1	TRBJ2-7	TGTGCCAGTAGTATTTGGACAGGGGGCTCCGAGCAGTACTTC	CASSIWTGGSEQYF
-	TRBV18	-	TRBJ2-1	TGTGCCAGCTCACCTATCCGTGGGGGTGAGCAGTTCTTC	CASSPIRGGEQFF
-	TRBV11-2	-	TRBJ1-1	TGTGCCAGCAGCTGGGTCATGAACACTGAAGCTTTCTTT	CASSWVMNTEAFF
-	TRBV19	-	TRBJ2-1	TGTGCCAGTAGGCAAGGGGGGTACGGTGAGCAGTTCTTC	CASRQGGYGEQFF
once	TRBV7-2	-	TRBJ1-5	TGTGCCAGCAGCCTATTGTGGCAGGACTACCAGCCCCAGCATTTT	CASSLLWQDYQPQHF
once	TRBV9	-	TRBJ2-2	TGTGCCAGCAGCGTAGAAGGGATCACCGGGGAGCTGTTTTTT	CASSVEGITGELFF
-	TRBV19	-	TRBJ2-1	TGTGCCAGTAGTATTTTGCAGGGGGACTCGAATGAGCAGTTCTTC	CASSILQGDSNEQFF
-	TRBV9	TRBD2	TRBJ2-2	TGTGCCAGCAGCCCGACGGGGAGGGAGTTGTTTTTT	CASSPTGRELFF
-	TRBV19	TRBD1	TRBJ1-4	TGTGCCAGTAGTAGCCGGGACAGGGACGGACTCGAAAAACTGTTTTTT	CASSSRDRDGLEKLFF
-	TRBV7-3	-	TRBJ2-3	TGTGCCAGCAGCTTCTCTGGCGGAGATACAGATACGCAGTATTTT	CASSFSGGDTDTQYF
-	TRBV29-1	-	TRBJ2-3	TGCAGCGTTGACCTGACGAGGGGGGATACGCAGTATTTT	CSVDLTRGDTQYF
-	TRBV7-9	TRBD2	TRBJ2-7	TGTGCCAGCAGTACAGGACTAGCGGGGCCCGTTAAGGACGAGCAGTATTTC	CASSTGLAGPVKDEQYF
-	TRBV9	TRBD2	TRBJ2-3	TGTGCCAGCAGCGTGACGGGACTAAGCACAGATACGCAGTATTTT	CASSVTGLSTDTQYF
once	TRBV10-3	TRBD1	TRBJ2-7	TGTGCCATCACACAAGGGACAGCCTCCTACGAGCAGTACTTC	CAITQGTASYEQYF